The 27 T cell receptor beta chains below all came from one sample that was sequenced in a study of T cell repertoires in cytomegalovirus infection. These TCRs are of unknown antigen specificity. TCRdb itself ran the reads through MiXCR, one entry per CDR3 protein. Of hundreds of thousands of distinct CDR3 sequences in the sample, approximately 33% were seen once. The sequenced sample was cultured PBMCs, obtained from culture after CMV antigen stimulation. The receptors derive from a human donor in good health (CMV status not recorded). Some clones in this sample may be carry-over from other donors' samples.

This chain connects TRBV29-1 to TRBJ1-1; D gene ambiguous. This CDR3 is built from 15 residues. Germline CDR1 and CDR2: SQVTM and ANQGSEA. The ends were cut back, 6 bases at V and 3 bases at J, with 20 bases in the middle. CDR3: CSVLPHGRRDTEAFF. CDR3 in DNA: TGCAGCGTCCTACCTCACGGAAGAAGGGACACTGAAGCTTTCTTT.

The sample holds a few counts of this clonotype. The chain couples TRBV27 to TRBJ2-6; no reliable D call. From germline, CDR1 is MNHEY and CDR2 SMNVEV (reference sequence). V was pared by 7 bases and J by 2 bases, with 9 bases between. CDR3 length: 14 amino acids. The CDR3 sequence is CASTLSTGANVLTF. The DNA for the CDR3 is TGTGCCAGCACCCTCTCGACTGGGGCCAACGTCCTGACTTTC.

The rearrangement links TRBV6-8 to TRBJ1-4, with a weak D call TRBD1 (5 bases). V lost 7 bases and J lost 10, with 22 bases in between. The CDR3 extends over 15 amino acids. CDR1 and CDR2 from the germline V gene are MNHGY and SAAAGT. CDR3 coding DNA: TGTGCCAGCACCTCCCAGGGCCGCGCGGGTGGAAAACTGTTTTTT. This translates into CASTSQGRAGGKLFF.

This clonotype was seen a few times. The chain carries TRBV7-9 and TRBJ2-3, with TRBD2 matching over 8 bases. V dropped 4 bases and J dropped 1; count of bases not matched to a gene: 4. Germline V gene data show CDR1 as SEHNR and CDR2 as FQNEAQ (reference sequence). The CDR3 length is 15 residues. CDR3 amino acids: CASSSPGLGTDTQYF. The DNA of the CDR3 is TGTGCCAGCAGCTCGCCGGGACTAGGCACAGATACGCAGTATTTT.

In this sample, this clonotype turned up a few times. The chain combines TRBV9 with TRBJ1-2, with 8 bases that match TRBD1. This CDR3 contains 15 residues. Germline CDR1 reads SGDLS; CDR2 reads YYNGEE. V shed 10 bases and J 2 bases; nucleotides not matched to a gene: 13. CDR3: CAGYDRDRTNYGYTF. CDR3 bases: TGTGCCGGATATGATAGGGACAGGACAAACTATGGCTACACCTTC.

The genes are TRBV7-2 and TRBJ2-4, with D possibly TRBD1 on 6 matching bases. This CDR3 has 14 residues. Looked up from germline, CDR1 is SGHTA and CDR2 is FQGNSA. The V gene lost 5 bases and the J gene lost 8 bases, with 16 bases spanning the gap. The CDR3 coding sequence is TGTGCCAGCAGCCTAGGTACAGGGTTGTACATTCAGTACTTC. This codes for CASSLGTGLYIQYF. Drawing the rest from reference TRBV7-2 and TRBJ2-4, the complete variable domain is GAGVSQSPSNKVTEKGKDVELRCDPISGHTALYWYRQSLGQGLEFLIYFQGNSAPDKSGLPSDRFSAERTGGSVSTLTIQRTQQEDSAVYLCASSLGTGLYIQYFGAGTRLSVL.

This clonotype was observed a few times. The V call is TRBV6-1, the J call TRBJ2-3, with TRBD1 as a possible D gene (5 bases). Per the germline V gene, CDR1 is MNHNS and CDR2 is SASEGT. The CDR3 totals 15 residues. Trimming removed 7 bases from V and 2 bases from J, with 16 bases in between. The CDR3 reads CASKGARANTDTQYF. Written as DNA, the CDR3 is TGTGCCAGCAAAGGGGCCAGGGCTAACACAGATACGCAGTATTTT.

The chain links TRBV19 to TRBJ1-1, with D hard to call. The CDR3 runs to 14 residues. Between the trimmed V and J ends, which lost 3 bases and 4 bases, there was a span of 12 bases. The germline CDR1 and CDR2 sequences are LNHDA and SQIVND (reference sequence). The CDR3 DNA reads TGTGCCAGTAGTATCGAGGGATCGGGCACTGAAGCTTTCTTT. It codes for CASSIEGSGTEAFF.

The DNA of the CDR3 is TGTGCCAGCAGCCCCCCTCGTGCCAACGACTTCGCAGATACGCAGTATTTT. It encodes CASSPPRANDFADTQYF. The chain recombines TRBV7-9 with TRBJ2-3; D gene ambiguous. V was pared by 5 bases and J by 4 bases, with 22 bases between. The CDR3 totals 17 residues. CDR1 is SEHNR, CDR2 FQNEAQ, per germline (reference sequence). The full variable domain, with the rest looked up from reference TRBV7-9 and TRBJ2-3, is DTGVSQNPRHKITKRGQNVTFRCDPISEHNRLYWYRQTLGQGPEFLTYFQNEAQLEKSRLLSDRFSAERPKGSFSTLEIQRTEQGDSAMYLCASSPPRANDFADTQYFGPGTRLTVL.

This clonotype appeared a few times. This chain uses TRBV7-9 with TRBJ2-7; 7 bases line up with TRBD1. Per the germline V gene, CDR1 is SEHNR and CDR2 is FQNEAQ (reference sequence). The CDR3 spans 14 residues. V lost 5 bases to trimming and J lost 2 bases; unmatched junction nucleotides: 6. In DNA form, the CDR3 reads TGTGCCAGCAGCCCCATCGACAGGGCCTACGAGCAGTACTTC. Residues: CASSPIDRAYEQYF. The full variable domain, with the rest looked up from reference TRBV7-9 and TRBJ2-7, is DTGVSQNPRHKITKRGQNVTFRCDPISEHNRLYWYRQTLGQGPEFLTYFQNEAQLEKSRLLSDRFSAERPKGSFSTLEIQRTEQGDSAMYLCASSPIDRAYEQYFGPGTRLTVT.

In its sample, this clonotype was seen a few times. This CDR3 is CASSYWPARADYEQYF. CDR3 DNA: TGTGCCAGCAGTTACTGGCCGGCTCGGGCGGACTACGAGCAGTACTTC. The V and J genes are TRBV6-2 or TRBV6-3 and TRBJ2-7, with no clear D. The CDR3 has 16 residues. In germline, CDR1 is MNHEY, CDR2 SVGEGT. With 1 base removed from V and 3 bases from J, the gap between germline ends came to 16 bases.

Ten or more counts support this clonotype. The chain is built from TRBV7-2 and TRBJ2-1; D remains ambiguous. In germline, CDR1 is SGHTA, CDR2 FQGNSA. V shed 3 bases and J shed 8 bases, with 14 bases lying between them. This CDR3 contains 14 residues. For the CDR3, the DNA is TGTGCCAGCAGCTTTTGGGTCAACGGCGATGAGCAGTTCTTC. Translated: CASSFWVNGDEQFF.

CDR3 bases: TGTGCCAGCAGCTTGAGTCAGGCCCTCGCTCAGCCCCAGCATTTT. Translating gives CASSLSQALAQPQHF. This rearrangement joins TRBV2 to TRBJ1-5; D call uncertain. This CDR3 is built from 15 residues. CDR1 and CDR2 from the germline V gene are SNHLY and FYNNEI. The V gene lost 6 bases and the J gene lost 6 bases, with 18 bases spanning the gap.

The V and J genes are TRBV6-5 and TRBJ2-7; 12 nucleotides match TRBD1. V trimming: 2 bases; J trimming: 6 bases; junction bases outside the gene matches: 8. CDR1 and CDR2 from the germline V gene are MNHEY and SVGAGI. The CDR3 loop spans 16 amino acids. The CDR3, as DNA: TGTGCCAGCAGTTACGGGACAGGGGGCGCATTGCTCGAGCAGTACTTC. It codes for CASSYGTGGALLEQYF.

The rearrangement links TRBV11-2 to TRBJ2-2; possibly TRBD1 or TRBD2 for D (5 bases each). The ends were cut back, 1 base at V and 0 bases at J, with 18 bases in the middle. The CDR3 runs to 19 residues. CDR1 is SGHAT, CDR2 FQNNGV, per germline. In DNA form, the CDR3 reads TGTGCCAGCAGCTTAGCTGGGCCCCACCGGGGACCGAACACCGGGGAGCTGTTTTTT. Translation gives CASSLAGPHRGPNTGELFF.

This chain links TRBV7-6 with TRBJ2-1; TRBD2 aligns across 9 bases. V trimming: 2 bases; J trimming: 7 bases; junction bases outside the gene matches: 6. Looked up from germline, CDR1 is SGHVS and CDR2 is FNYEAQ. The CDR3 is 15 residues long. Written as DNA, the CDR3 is TGTGCCAGCAGCTTATTTGCGGGAGGGCCAAATGAGCAGTTCTTC. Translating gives CASSLFAGGPNEQFF.

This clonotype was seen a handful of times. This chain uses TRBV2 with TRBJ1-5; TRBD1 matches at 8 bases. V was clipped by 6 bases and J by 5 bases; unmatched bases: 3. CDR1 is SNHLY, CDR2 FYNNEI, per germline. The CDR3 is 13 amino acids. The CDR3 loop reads CASRPGGYQPQHF. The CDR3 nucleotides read TGTGCCAGCAGGCCAGGGGGCTATCAGCCCCAGCATTTT.

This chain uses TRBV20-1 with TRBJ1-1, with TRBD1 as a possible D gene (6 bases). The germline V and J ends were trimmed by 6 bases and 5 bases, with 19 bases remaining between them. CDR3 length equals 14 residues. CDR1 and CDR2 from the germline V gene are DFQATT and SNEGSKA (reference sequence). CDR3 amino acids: CSAGRGLGATEAFF. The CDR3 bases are TGCAGTGCGGGGAGAGGCCTGGGGGCGACTGAAGCTTTCTTT.

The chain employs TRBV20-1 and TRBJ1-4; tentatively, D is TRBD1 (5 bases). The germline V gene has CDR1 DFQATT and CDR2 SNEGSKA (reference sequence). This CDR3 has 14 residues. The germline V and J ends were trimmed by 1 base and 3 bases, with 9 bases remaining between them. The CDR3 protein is CSARVGGANEKLFF. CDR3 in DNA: TGCAGTGCTAGAGTTGGGGGTGCTAATGAAAAACTGTTTTTT.

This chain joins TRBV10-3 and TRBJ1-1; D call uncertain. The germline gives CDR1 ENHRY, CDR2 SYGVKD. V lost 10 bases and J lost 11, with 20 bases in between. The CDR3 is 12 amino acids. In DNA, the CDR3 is TGTGCCACGGAAAACCAGGACTCTTATGCTTTCTTT. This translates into CATENQDSYAFF.

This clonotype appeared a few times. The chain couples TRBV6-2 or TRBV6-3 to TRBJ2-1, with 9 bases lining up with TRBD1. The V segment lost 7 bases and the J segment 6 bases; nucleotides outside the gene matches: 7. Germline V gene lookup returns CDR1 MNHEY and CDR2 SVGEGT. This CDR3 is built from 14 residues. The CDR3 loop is CASTAQGAVNEQFF. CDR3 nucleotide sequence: TGTGCCAGCACCGCACAGGGGGCGGTCAATGAGCAGTTCTTC.

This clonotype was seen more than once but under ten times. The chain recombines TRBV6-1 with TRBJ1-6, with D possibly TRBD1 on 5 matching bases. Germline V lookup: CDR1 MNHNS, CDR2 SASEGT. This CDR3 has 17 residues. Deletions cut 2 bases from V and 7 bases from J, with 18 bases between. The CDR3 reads CASSEKGPTLGNSPLHF. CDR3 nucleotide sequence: TGTGCCAGCAGTGAAAAGGGGCCTACCCTCGGAAATTCACCCCTCCACTTT.

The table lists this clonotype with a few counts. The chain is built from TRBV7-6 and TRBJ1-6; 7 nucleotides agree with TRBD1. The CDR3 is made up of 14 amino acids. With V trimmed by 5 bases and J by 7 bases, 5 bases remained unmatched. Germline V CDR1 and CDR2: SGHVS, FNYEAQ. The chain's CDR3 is CASSQGGANSPLHF. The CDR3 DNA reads TGTGCCAGCAGCCAGGGGGGGGCGAATTCACCCCTCCACTTT.

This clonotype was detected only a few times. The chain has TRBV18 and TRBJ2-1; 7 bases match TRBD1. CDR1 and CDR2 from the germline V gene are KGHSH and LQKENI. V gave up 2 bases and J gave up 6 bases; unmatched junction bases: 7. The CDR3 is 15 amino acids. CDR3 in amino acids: CASSPETGAGNEQFF. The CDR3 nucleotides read TGTGCCAGCTCACCAGAAACAGGGGCGGGCAATGAGCAGTTCTTC.

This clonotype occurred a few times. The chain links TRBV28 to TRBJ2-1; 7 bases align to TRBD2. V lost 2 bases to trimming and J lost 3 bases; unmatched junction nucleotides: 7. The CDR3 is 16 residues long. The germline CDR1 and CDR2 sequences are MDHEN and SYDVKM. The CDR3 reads CASSLRAGSFYNEQFF. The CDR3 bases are TGTGCCAGCAGTTTAAGAGCGGGGTCCTTCTACAATGAGCAGTTCTTC.

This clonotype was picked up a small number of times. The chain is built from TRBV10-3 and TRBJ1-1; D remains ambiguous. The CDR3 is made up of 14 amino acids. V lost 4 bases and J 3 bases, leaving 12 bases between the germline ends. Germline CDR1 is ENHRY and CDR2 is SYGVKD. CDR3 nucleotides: TGTGCCATCAGTGTTTTGGCAGGAGACACTGAAGCTTTCTTT. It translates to CAISVLAGDTEAFF.

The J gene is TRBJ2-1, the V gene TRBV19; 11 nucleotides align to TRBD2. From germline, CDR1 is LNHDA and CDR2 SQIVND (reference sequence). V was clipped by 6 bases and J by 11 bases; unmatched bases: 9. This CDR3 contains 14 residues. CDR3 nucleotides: TGTGCCAGTAGACGACTAGCGGGAATAAATAAGCAGTTCTTC. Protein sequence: CASRRLAGINKQFF.